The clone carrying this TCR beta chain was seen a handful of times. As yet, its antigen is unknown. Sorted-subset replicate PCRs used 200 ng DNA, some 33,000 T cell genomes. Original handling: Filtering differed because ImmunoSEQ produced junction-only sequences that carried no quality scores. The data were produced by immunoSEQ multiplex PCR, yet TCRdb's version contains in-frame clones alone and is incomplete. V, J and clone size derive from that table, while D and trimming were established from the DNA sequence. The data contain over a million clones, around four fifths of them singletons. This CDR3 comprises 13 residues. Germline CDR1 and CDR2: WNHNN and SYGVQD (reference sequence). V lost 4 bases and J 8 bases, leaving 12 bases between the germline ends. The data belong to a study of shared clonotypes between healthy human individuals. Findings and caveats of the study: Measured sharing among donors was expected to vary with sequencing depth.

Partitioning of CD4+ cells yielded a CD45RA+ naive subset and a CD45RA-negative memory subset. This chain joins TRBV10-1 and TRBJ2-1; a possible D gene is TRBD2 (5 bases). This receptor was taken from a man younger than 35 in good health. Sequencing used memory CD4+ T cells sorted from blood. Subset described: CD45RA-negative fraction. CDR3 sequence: CASSGVRGDEQFF. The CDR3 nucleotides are TGCGCCAGCAGTGGCGTACGGGGTGATGAGCAGTTCTTC.